This TCR beta chain was obtained from a study of blood T cell repertoires in COVID-19. Method: immunoSEQ multiplex PCR; TCRdb's copy keeps in-frame clones and lacks some. The sample contains some 330,000 clones, approximately 90% of which appear only once. Germline CDR1 and CDR2: MNHEY and SVGAGI. The V end was cut by 7 bases, the J end by 0 bases, with 10 bases between. The CDR3 extends over 14 amino acids. This clonotype was obtained from a woman between 50 and 59 years old with active or convalescent COVID-19. This chain connects TRBV6-5 to TRBJ1-3, with unresolved D. Sequencing was carried out using peripheral blood. The CDR3 sequence: CASTIATSGNTIYF. CDR3 DNA sequence: TGTGCCAGCACGATAGCAACCTCTGGAAACACCATATATTTT.